This entry lists 16 T cell receptor beta chains sequenced from one sample in a study of blood T cell repertoires in COVID-19. Clones were sequenced by immunoSEQ multiplex PCR, and TCRdb holds only the in-frame ones, with some missing. The repertoire holds fewer than 150,000 clones, with 85% as singletons. Sequencing input: peripheral blood. All receptors derive from a human donor in a cohort sampled during active COVID-19.

The rearrangement links TRBV7-9 to TRBJ2-2; D might be TRBD1 (6 bases). The germline V and J ends were trimmed by 9 bases and 1 base, with 6 bases remaining between them. Germline V gene lookup returns CDR1 SEHNR and CDR2 FQNEAQ (reference sequence). The CDR3 is 12 amino acids. CDR3 loop: CARTGNTGELFF. CDR3 nucleotide sequence: TGTGCCAGGACAGGGAACACCGGGGAGCTGTTTTTT.

The genes are TRBV28 and TRBJ1-5, with TRBD1 matching over 10 bases. After removal of 4 bases from V and 4 bases from J, the junction contained 4 bases not matched to a gene. The CDR3 covers 15 residues. CDR1 and CDR2 from the germline V gene are MDHEN and SYDVKM. This chain's CDR3 is CASSSRTGGNQPQHF. In DNA, the CDR3 is TGTGCCAGCAGTTCGCGGACAGGGGGTAATCAGCCCCAGCATTTT.

J is TRBJ1-6 and V is TRBV5-6; TRBD1 matches at 7 bases. The V gene's germline CDR1 is SGHDT and CDR2 YYEEEE. Trimming cost V 4 bases and J 5 bases; bases outside gene matches: 9. The CDR3 totals 16 residues. In DNA form, the CDR3 reads TGTGCCAGCAGCGAAACAGGGGAAAGAGATAATTCACCCCTCCACTTT. The encoded protein is CASSETGERDNSPLHF.

This clone has only a few counts. The CDR3 protein is CASIRTGVGNEQFF. The CDR3 DNA follows: TGTGCCAGCATCCGGACAGGGGTGGGCAATGAGCAGTTCTTC. J is TRBJ2-1 and V is TRBV25-1; 9 bases are shared with TRBD1. The CDR3 is made up of 14 amino acids. J lost 6 bases, V lost 7 bases, and 7 bases had no gene match. Germline V gene lookup returns CDR1 MGHDK and CDR2 SYGVNS.

The rearrangement uses TRBV6-5 and TRBJ2-6; possibly TRBD2 for D (6 bases). This CDR3 is 13 amino acids long. Germline V gene sequence: CDR1 MNHEY, CDR2 SVGAGI. As DNA, the CDR3 is TGTGCTTGCGGGGTGACTGGGGCCAACGTCCTGACTTTC. Protein product: CACGVTGANVLTF.

This clone was detected many times. This chain uses TRBV5-1 with TRBJ1-4; TRBD1 agrees at 7 bases. The trim removed 4 bases at V and 4 bases at J, leaving 13 bases unmatched. CDR3 size: 17 residues. Germline CDR1 and CDR2: SGHRS and YFSETQ. CDR3 region: CASSTGIGTVGNEKLFF. CDR3 nucleotide sequence: TGCGCCAGCAGCACCGGTATAGGGACAGTAGGTAATGAAAAACTGTTTTTT.

This sequence joins TRBV9 and TRBJ2-7; possible D gene TRBD2, 5 bases. The CDR3 is 12 amino acids. Germline assignment: CDR1 SGDLS and CDR2 YYNGEE. V was clipped by 4 bases and J by 6 bases, with 11 bases between them. The CDR3 spells CASSRGGGEQYF. The CDR3 nucleotides are TGTGCCAGCAGCCGAGGAGGTGGCGAGCAGTACTTC.

The gene calls are TRBV3-1 (or the pseudogene TRBV3-2) and TRBJ2-7; D not resolved. The CDR3 is 13 residues long. Germline V lookup: CDR1 LGHDT, CDR2 YNNKEL (reference sequence). Trimming shortened V by 1 base and J by 4 bases, and 8 bases separated the two germline ends. CDR3 in DNA: TGTGCCAGCAGCCAAGGAGCCGGTTACGAGCAGTACTTC. It yields the protein CASSQGAGYEQYF.

The V call is TRBV23-1, the J call TRBJ2-7; TRBD2 matches 7 bases. TRBV23-1 carries the ORF label, with uncertain function. CDR3 length: 13 amino acids. The V and J ends lost 8 bases and 3 bases, in that order; junction bases with no gene match: 7. This CDR3 reads CASRMGGVYEQYF. The CDR3 DNA is TGCGCCAGCCGCATGGGAGGGGTCTACGAGCAGTACTTC.

J is TRBJ2-5 and V is TRBV7-9; 12 bases are a match to TRBD2. The CDR3 has 16 residues. The trim removed 3 bases at V and 5 bases at J, leaving 7 bases unmatched. Germline V gives CDR1 SEHNR, CDR2 FQNEAQ (reference sequence). CDR3: CASSFPSGGARETQYF. CDR3 nucleotide sequence: TGTGCCAGCAGCTTCCCTAGCGGGGGGGCCCGGGAGACCCAGTACTTC.

The rearrangement joins TRBV11-2 to TRBJ2-3; D is ambiguous. CDR3 length equals 14 residues. The germline V gene encodes CDR1 SGHAT and CDR2 FQNNGV. V was trimmed by 5 bases and J by 2 bases, leaving 11 bases between them. This CDR3 is CASSPRIATDTQYF. In nucleotides, the CDR3 is TGTGCCAGCAGCCCCCGTATAGCCACAGATACGCAGTATTTT.

There are a few counts of this clone. This sequence joins TRBV9 and TRBJ1-6; D gene unclear. Germline V gene sequence: CDR1 SGDLS, CDR2 YYNGEE. There are 14 residues in the CDR3. With 0 bases removed from V and 13 bases from J, the gap between germline ends came to 14 bases. The CDR3 DNA reads as TGTGCCAGCAGCGTAGGACGCTTATCGGAGCCCCTCCACTTT. This translates into CASSVGRLSEPLHF.

This chain joins TRBV14 and TRBJ2-2, with D unresolved. Trimming shortened V by 4 bases and J by 1 base, and 4 bases separated the two germline ends. This CDR3 has 13 amino acids. Looked up from germline, CDR1 is SGHDN and CDR2 is FVKESK. DNA of the CDR3: TGTGCCAGCAGCCTTCGGAACACCGGGGAGCTGTTTTTT. It is translated as CASSLRNTGELFF. The full variable domain, in which reference TRBV14 and TRBJ2-2 provide the parts outside the CDR3, is EAGVTQFPSHSVIEKGQTVTLRCDPISGHDNLYWYRRVMGKEIKFLLHFVKESKQDESGMPNNRFLAERTGGTYSTLKVQPAELEDSGVYFCASSLRNTGELFFGEGSRLTVL.

The chain carries TRBV5-4 and TRBJ2-1, with TRBD2 identical over 9 bases. The CDR3 length is 15 residues. After removal of 0 bases from V and 7 bases from J, the junction contained 5 bases not matched to a gene. The germline V gene encodes CDR1 SGHNT and CDR2 YYREEE (reference sequence). In DNA form, the CDR3 reads TGTGCCAGCAGCTTGGCTCGCGGGGGGGCGAATGAGCAGTTCTTC. It is translated as CASSLARGGANEQFF. Full variable domain (missing parts from reference TRBV5-4 and TRBJ2-1): ETGVTQSPTHLIKTRGQQVTLRCSSQSGHNTVSWYQQALGQGPQFIFQYYREEENGRGNFPPRFSGLQFPNYSSELNVNALELDDSALYLCASSLARGGANEQFFGPGTRLTVL.

The genes are TRBV3-1 (or the pseudogene TRBV3-2) and TRBJ2-3, with 9 bases aligning to TRBD2. V gave up 2 bases and J gave up 5 bases; unmatched junction bases: 2. CDR3 length: 14 residues. The germline V gene has CDR1 LGHDT and CDR2 YNNKEL (reference sequence). In DNA, the CDR3 is TGTGCCAGCAGCCAAAATAGCGGGGGAGATACGCAGTATTTT. It encodes CASSQNSGGDTQYF.

CDR3 coding DNA: TGTGCCAGTAGGAACCCGGGACAGGGGCCTCAGCCCCAGCATTTT. It translates to CASRNPGQGPQPQHF. This chain connects TRBV19 to TRBJ1-5, with 10 nucleotides matching TRBD1. CDR3 length: 15 amino acids. After removal of 6 bases from V and 6 bases from J, the junction contained 8 bases not matched to a gene. The V gene's germline CDR1 is LNHDA and CDR2 SQIVND (reference sequence).